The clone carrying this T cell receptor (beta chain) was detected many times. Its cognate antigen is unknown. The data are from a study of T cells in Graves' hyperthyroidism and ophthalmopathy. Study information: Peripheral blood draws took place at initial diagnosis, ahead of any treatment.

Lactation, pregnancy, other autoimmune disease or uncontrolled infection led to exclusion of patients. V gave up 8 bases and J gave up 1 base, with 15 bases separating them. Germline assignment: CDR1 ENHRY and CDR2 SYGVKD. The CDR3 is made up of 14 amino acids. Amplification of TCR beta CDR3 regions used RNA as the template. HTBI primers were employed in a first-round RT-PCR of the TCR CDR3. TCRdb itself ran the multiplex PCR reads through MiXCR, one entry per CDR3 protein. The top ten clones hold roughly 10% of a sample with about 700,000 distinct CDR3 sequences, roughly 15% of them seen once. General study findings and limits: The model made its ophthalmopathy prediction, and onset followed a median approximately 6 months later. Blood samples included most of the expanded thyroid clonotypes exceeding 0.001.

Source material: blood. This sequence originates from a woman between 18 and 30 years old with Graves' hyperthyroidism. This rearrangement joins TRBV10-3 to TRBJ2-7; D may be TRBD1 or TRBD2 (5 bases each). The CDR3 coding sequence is TGTGCCATCGGGGACGTAGGGCTTTCCTACGAGCAGTACTTC. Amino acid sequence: CAIGDVGLSYEQYF.